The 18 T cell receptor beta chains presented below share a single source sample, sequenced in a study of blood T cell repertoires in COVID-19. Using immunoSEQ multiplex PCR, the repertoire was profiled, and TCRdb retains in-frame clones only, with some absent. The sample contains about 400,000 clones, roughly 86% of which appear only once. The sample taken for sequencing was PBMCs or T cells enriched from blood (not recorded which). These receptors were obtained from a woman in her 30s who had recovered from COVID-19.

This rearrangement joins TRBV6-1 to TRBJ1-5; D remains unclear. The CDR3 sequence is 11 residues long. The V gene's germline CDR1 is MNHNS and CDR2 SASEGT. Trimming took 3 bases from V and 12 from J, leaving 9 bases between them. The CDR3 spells CASSDTVCQHF. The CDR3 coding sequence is TGTGCCAGCAGTGATACGGTGTGCCAGCATTTT.

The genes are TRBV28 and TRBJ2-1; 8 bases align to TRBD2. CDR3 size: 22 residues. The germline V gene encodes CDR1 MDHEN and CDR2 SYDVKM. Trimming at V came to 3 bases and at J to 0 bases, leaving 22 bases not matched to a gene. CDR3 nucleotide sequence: TGTGCCAGCAGTTTCTTCGCCCGAAAGGGGGACGTACGGGAGGGCTCCTACAATGAGCAGTTCTTC. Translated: CASSFFARKGDVREGSYNEQFF. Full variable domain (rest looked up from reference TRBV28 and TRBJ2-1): DVKVTQSSRYLVKRTGEKVFLECVQDMDHENMFWYRQDPGLGLRLIYFSYDVKMKEKGDIPEGYSVSREKKERFSLILESASTNQTSMYLCASSFFARKGDVREGSYNEQFFGPGTRLTVL.

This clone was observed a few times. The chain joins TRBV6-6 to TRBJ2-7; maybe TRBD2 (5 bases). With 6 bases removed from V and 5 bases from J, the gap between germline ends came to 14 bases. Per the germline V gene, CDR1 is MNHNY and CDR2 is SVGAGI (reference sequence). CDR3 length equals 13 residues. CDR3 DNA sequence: TGTGCCAGCAGCTTTTCCCGGGGAAACGAGCAGTACTTC. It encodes CASSFSRGNEQYF.

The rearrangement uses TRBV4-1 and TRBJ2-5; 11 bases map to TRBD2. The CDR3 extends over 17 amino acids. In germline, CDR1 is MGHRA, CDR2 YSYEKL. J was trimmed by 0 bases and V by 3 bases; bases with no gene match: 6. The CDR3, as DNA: TGCGCCAGCAGCCAGAATCCTAGCGGGGGGTACCAAGAGACCCAGTACTTC. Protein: CASSQNPSGGYQETQYF.

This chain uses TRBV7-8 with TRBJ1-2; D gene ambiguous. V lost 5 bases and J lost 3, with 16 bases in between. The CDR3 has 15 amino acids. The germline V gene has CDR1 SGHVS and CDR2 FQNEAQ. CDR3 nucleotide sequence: TGTGCCAGCAGCCGTTACCCCCAGATGGACTATGGCTACACCTTC. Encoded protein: CASSRYPQMDYGYTF.

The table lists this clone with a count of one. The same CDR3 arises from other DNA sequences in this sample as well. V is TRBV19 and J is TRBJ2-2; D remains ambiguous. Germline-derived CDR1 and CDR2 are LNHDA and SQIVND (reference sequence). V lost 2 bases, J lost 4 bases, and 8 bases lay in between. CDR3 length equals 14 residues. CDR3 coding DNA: TGTGCCAGTAGTATATATCGAGGCACCGGGGAGCTGTTTTTT. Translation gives CASSIYRGTGELFF.

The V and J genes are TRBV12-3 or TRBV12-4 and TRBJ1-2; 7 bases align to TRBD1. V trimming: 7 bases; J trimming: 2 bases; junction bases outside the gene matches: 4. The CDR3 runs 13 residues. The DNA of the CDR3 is TGTGCCAGCAATAACAGGGGAAACTATGGCTACACCTTC. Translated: CASNNRGNYGYTF.

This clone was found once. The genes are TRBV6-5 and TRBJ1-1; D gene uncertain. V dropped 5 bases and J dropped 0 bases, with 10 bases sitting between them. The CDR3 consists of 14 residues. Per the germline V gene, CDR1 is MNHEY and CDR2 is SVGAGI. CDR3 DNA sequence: TGTGCCAGCAGTACGACATGGGTGAACACTGAAGCTTTCTTT. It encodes CASSTTWVNTEAFF.

CDR3 DNA: TGTGCCAGCAGTGAAGCGCATACAGGGGTGTTGCGTGGCTACACCTTC. Translating gives CASSEAHTGVLRGYTF. The gene calls are TRBV6-1 and TRBJ1-2, with 7 bases identical to TRBD1. The CDR3 is made up of 16 amino acids. Germline CDR1 and CDR2: MNHNS and SASEGT. V was clipped by 0 bases and J by 7 bases; unmatched bases: 11.

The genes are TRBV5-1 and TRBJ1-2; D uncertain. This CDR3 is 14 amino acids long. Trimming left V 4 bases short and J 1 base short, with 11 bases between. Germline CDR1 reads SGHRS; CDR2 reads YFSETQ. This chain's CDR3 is CASSTWESNYGYTF. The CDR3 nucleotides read TGCGCCAGCAGCACCTGGGAGAGTAACTATGGCTACACCTTC.

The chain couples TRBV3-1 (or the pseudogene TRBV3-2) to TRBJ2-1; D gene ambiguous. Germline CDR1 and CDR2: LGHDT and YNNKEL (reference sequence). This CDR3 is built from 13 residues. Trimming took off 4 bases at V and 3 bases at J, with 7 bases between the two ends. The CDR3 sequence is CASSPEYYNEQFF. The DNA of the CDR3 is TGTGCCAGCAGCCCAGAATACTACAATGAGCAGTTCTTC.

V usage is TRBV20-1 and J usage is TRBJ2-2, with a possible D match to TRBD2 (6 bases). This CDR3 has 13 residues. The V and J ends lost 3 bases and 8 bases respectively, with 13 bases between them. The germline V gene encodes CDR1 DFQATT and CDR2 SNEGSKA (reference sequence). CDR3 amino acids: CSASLRESGELFF. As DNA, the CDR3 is TGCAGTGCTAGTTTACGGGAGTCAGGGGAGCTGTTTTTT.

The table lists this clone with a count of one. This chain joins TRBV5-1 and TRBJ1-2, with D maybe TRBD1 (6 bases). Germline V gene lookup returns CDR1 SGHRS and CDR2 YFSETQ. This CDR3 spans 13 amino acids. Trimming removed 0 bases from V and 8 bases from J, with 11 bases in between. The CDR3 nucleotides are TGCGCCAGCAGCTTGGCGGGACAAGGAGGCTACACCTTC. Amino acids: CASSLAGQGGYTF. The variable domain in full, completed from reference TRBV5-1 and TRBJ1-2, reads KAGVTQTPRYLIKTRGQQVTLSCSPISGHRSVSWYQQTPGQGLQFLFEYFSETQRNKGNFPGRFSGRQFSNSRSEMNVSTLELGDSALYLCASSLAGQGGYTFGSGTRLTVV.

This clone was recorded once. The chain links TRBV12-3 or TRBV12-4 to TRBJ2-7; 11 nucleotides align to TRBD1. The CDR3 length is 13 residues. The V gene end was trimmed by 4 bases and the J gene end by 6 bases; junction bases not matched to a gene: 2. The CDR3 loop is CASSSGTGGEQYF. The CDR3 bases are TGTGCCAGCAGTTCCGGGACAGGGGGCGAGCAGTACTTC.

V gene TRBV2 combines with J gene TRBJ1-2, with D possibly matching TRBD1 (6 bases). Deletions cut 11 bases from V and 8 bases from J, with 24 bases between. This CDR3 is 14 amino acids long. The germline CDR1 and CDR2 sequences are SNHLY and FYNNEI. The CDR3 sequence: CAGSPEVTGSGYTF. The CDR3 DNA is TGTGCCGGATCTCCGGAGGTAACAGGGAGCGGCTACACCTTC.

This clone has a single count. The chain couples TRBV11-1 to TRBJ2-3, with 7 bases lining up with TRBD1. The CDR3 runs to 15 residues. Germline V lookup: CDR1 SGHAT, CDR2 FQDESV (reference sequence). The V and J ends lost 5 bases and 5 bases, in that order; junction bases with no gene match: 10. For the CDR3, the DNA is TGTGCCAGCAGCACGGACAGGATTGGAGGAGATACGCAGTATTTT. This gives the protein CASSTDRIGGDTQYF.

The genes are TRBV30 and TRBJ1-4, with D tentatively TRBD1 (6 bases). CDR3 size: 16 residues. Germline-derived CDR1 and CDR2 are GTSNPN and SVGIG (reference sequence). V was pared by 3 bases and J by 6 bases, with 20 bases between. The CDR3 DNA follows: TGTGCCTGGAGCGAGAAAACAGGGTTCTGGGATGAAAAACTGTTTTTT. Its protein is CAWSEKTGFWDEKLFF.

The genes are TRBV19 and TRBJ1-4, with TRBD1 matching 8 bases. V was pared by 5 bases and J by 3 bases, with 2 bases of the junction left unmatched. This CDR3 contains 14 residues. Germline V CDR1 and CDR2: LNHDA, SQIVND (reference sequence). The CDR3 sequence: CASSDRGSNEKLFF. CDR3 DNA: TGTGCCAGTAGTGACAGGGGATCTAATGAAAAACTGTTTTTT.